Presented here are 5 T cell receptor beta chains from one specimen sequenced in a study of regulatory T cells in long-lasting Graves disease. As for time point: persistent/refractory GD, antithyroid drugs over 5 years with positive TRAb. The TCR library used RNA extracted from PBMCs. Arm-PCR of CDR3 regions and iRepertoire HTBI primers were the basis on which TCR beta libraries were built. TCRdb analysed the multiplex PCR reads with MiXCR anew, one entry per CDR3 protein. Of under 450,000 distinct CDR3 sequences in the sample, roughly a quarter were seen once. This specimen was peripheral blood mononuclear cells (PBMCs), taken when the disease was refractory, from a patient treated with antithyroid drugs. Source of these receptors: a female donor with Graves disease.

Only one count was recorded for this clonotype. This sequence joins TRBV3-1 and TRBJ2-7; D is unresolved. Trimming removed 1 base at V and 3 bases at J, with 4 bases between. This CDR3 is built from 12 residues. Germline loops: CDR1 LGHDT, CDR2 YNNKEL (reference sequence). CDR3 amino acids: CASSQAIYEQYF. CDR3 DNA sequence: TGTGCCAGCAGCCAAGCGATCTACGAGCAGTACTTC.

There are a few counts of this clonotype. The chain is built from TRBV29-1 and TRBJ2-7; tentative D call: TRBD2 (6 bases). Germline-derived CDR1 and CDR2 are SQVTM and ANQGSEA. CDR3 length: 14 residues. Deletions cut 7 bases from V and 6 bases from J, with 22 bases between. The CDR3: CSAKPTSSSAEQYF. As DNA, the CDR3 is TGCAGCGCCAAACCTACTAGCTCTTCGGCCGAGCAGTACTTC.

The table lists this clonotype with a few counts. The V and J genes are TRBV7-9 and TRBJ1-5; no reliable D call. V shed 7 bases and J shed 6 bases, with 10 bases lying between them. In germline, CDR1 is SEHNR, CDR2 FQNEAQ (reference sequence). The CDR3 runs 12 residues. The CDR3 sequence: CASNREGQPQHF. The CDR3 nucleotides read TGTGCCAGCAACCGGGAGGGTCAGCCCCAGCATTTT. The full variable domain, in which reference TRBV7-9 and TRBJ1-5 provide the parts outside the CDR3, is DTGVSQNPRHKITKRGQNVTFRCDPISEHNRLYWYRQTLGQGPEFLTYFQNEAQLEKSRLLSDRFSAERPKGSFSTLEIQRTEQGDSAMYLCASNREGQPQHFGDGTRLSIL.

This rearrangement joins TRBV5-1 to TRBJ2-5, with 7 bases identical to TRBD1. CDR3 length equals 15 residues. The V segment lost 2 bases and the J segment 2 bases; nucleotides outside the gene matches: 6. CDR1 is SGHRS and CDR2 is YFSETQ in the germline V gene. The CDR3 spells CASSFRQGAQETQYF. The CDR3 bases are TGCGCCAGCAGCTTCCGACAGGGCGCACAAGAGACCCAGTACTTC.

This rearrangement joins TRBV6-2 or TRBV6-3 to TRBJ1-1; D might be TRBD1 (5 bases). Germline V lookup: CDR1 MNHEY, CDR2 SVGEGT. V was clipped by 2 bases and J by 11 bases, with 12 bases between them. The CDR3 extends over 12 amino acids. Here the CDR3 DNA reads TGTGCCAGCAGTTACCAGGGATTGGGGGCTTTCTTT. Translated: CASSYQGLGAFF.